This T cell receptor beta chain was identified during a study of control samples from healthy donors and cancer patients. Some clones are missing from TCRdb's copy, which holds only in-frame ones; the method was immunoSEQ multiplex PCR. The table includes under 85,000 clones, roughly 89% detected once. Germline lookup yields CDR1 LNHDA and CDR2 SQIVND (reference sequence). V lost 9 bases and J lost 0, with 11 bases in between. This CDR3 is built from 14 residues. The sample taken for sequencing was PBMCs. V and J are TRBV19 and TRBJ1-4; D call uncertain. The TCR was taken from a man aged 55-75 years with colorectal cancer. Written as DNA, the CDR3 is TGTGCCAGCCGTCCATTTGCAACTAATGAAAAACTGTTTTTT. As protein: CASRPFATNEKLFF.